Below are 32 T cell receptor beta chains sequenced from a single sample in a study of Graves' ophthalmopathy and Graves' hyperthyroidism. Amplification targeted the TCR beta CDR3 regions, with RNA transcripts as the source material. In the first round, RT-PCR was carried out with HTBI primers, and a multiplex PCR formed the second round. TCRdb recomputed calls from the multiplex PCR reads with MiXCR, one row per CDR3 protein. The sample consists of 400,000 to 450,000 distinct CDR3 sequences, around 20% of them appearing once. Sequencing was carried out using peripheral blood. These receptor sequences come from a woman younger than 30 with stable Graves' hyperthyroidism.

The table lists this clonotype with many counts. This chain joins TRBV20-1 and TRBJ1-1; TRBD1 might be the D (6 bases). The germline gives CDR1 DFQATT, CDR2 SNEGSKA (reference sequence). CDR3 length: 13 amino acids. Trimming removed 3 bases at V and 5 bases at J, with 13 bases between. Here the CDR3 reads CSASSSGVTEAFF. The CDR3 coding sequence is TGCAGTGCTAGCAGCTCAGGGGTAACTGAAGCTTTCTTT.

This clonotype was found many times. The chain combines TRBV6-1 with TRBJ1-2; 9 nucleotides match TRBD1. V lost 5 bases, J lost 3 bases, and 7 bases stayed unmatched. Germline V lookup: CDR1 MNHNS, CDR2 SASEGT. The CDR3 contains 15 residues. The CDR3 nucleotides read TGTGCCAGCAGTCAACCTGACAGGGGGGACTATGGCTACACCTTC. This sequence encodes CASSQPDRGDYGYTF.

V is TRBV3-1 and J is TRBJ1-2; 8 nucleotides align to TRBD1. The germline V gene encodes CDR1 LGHDT and CDR2 YNNKEL (reference sequence). The junction had 7 bases not matched to a gene; V was cut back by 2 bases and J by 5 bases. This CDR3 contains 15 residues. CDR3 nucleotides: TGTGCCAGCAGCCAAACACAACAGGGGGGTTATGGCTACACCTTC. Translation gives CASSQTQQGGYGYTF. The variable domain in full, with the rest retrieved from reference TRBV3-1 and TRBJ1-2, is DTAVSQTPKYLVTQMGNDKSIKCEQNLGHDTMYWYKQDSKKFLKIMFSYNNKELIINETVPNRFSPKSPDKAHLNLHINSLELGDSAVYFCASSQTQQGGYGYTFGSGTRLTVV.

This clonotype appeared many times. This chain uses TRBV20-1 with TRBJ1-1, with TRBD1 as a possible D gene (5 bases). There are 13 residues in the CDR3. Germline-derived CDR1 and CDR2 are DFQATT and SNEGSKA (reference sequence). V was shortened by 5 bases and J by 4 bases, with 14 bases between the two germline ends. This chain's CDR3 is CSAALGGRTEAFF. The CDR3 nucleotides are TGCAGTGCTGCTTTGGGGGGACGCACTGAAGCTTTCTTT.

The chain is built from TRBV27 and TRBJ2-2; weak D call: TRBD1 (6 bases). Per the germline V gene, CDR1 is MNHEY and CDR2 is SMNVEV (reference sequence). Between the trimmed V and J ends, which lost 3 bases and 2 bases, there was a span of 13 bases. The CDR3 sequence is 16 residues long. CDR3 sequence: CASSLKAGVNTGELFF. In DNA, the CDR3 is TGTGCCAGCAGTTTGAAGGCAGGGGTCAACACCGGGGAGCTGTTTTTT.

This clonotype was found a few times. The chain uses TRBV27 and TRBJ2-5; 12 bases line up with TRBD1. The CDR3 extends over 20 amino acids. Per the germline V gene, CDR1 is MNHEY and CDR2 is SMNVEV (reference sequence). The ends lost 3 bases at V and 3 bases at J; junction bases unmatched: 17. The CDR3 DNA reads TGTGCCAGCAGTTTGGGATTCCGGGACAGGGGGCGTCGCGGGAAAGAGACCCAGTACTTC. Translated, it gives CASSLGFRDRGRRGKETQYF.

This clonotype was detected ten times or more. The chain couples TRBV7-9 to TRBJ1-2, with D possibly being TRBD1 (5 bases). Germline CDR1 reads SEHNR; CDR2 reads FQNEAQ (reference sequence). The CDR3 is 15 amino acids. V dropped 3 bases and J dropped 14 bases, with 25 bases sitting between them. CDR3 amino acids: CASSLDGDWGITNTF. CDR3 bases: TGTGCCAGCAGCTTGGACGGTGACTGGGGCATAACGAATACCTTC.

As concerns this clonotype: One base away lies a much larger clone, so this may be a sequencing read error. This chain connects TRBV25-1 to TRBJ1-2; D is possibly TRBD1 (5 bases). Germline CDR1 MGHDK, CDR2 SYGVNS. The CDR3 is 13 residues long. This CDR3 is CAGSDPRQGSYTF. CDR3 nucleotide sequence: TGTGCCGGCAGTGACCCCCGGCAGGGAAGCTACACCTTC.

This clonotype appeared a few times. The chain joins TRBV11-2 to TRBJ2-7; a possible D gene is TRBD2 (6 bases). Trimming stripped 4 bases from V and 6 bases from J, with 19 bases between. Germline assignment: CDR1 SGHAT and CDR2 FQNNGV. The CDR3 has 15 residues. This chain's CDR3 is CASSSQGRLVSEQYF. The CDR3 DNA reads as TGTGCCAGCAGCTCCCAAGGGAGACTAGTTTCCGAGCAGTACTTC.

This clonotype was detected ten times or more. The genes are TRBV7-2 and TRBJ2-7, with D possibly matching TRBD2 (6 bases). The germline V and J ends were trimmed by 0 bases and 4 bases, with 25 bases remaining between them. Germline V CDR1 and CDR2: SGHTA, FQGNSA. This CDR3 has 19 residues. Here the CDR3 DNA reads TGTGCCAGCAGCTTAGCTGGGGGGTACTTCGGGGGAGGAGGGTACGAGCAGTACTTC. It specifies CASSLAGGYFGGGGYEQYF. The whole variable domain, remainder taken from reference TRBV7-2 and TRBJ2-7, is GAGVSQSPSNKVTEKGKDVELRCDPISGHTALYWYRQSLGQGLEFLIYFQGNSAPDKSGLPSDRFSAERTGGSVSTLTIQRTQQEDSAVYLCASSLAGGYFGGGGYEQYFGPGTRLTVT.

This clonotype occurred many times. V and J are TRBV6-4 and TRBJ1-1; D is uncertain. CDR1 and CDR2 (germline): MRHNA, SNTAGT. V was trimmed by 3 bases and J by 5 bases, leaving 16 bases between them. There are 15 residues in the CDR3. The CDR3 region has the DNA TGTGCCAGCAGTGAACGGGCCGGAGGAGGGACTGAAGCTTTCTTT. Protein product: CASSERAGGGTEAFF.

A remark on this clonotype: One base away lies a much larger clone, so this may be a sequencing read error. The chain uses TRBV12-3 or TRBV12-4 and TRBJ1-1; no firm D call. This CDR3 has 15 amino acids. The V gene lost 8 bases and the J gene lost 0 bases, with 16 bases spanning the gap. CDR3 nucleotide sequence: TGTGCCAGCGGTCACTCATCCTTATTGAACACTGAAGCTTTCTTT. This sequence encodes CASGHSSLLNTEAFF.

There are many counts of this clonotype. The rearrangement uses TRBV6-1 and TRBJ2-7; 9 bases align to TRBD2. After removal of 0 bases from V and 5 bases from J, the junction contained 8 bases not matched to a gene. Per the germline V gene, CDR1 is MNHNS and CDR2 is SASEGT. The CDR3 length is 16 residues. This chain's CDR3 is CASSEAVWLAGNEQYF. The DNA for the CDR3 is TGTGCCAGCAGTGAAGCGGTTTGGCTAGCGGGAAACGAGCAGTACTTC.

In its sample, this clonotype was seen many times. The genes are TRBV24-1 and TRBJ2-7; TRBD1 might be the D (6 bases). The V end lost 7 bases, the J end lost 3 bases, and 15 bases lay between the germline ends. Germline loops: CDR1 KGHDR, CDR2 SFDVKD. The CDR3 extends over 14 amino acids. CDR3 loop: CATSPSGTNYEQYF. DNA for the CDR3: TGTGCCACCAGCCCTTCAGGGACAAACTACGAGCAGTACTTC.

The sample holds many counts of this clonotype. This chain connects TRBV12-3 or TRBV12-4 to TRBJ1-5; D ambiguous. V was pared by 2 bases and J by 3 bases, with 8 bases between. CDR3 length equals 14 residues. The CDR3 nucleotides are TGTGCCAGCAGTTTAAACGGGAACAATCAGCCCCAGCATTTT. This translates into CASSLNGNNQPQHF.

The V and J genes are TRBV6-1 and TRBJ1-2; D remains ambiguous. Trimming removed 7 bases at V and 9 bases at J, with 24 bases between. This CDR3 has 15 residues. Germline assignment: CDR1 MNHNS and CDR2 SASEGT. The CDR3 loop reads CASTRNPQTQLSYTF. CDR3 bases: TGTGCCAGCACCCGAAACCCCCAGACCCAGCTGAGCTACACCTTC.

This clonotype was seen many times. The chain uses TRBV30 and TRBJ2-5; 15 bases are shared with TRBD2. Germline V CDR1 and CDR2: GTSNPN, SVGIG (reference sequence). This CDR3 spans 15 amino acids. The trim removed 6 bases at V and 5 bases at J, leaving 7 bases unmatched. CDR3 amino acids: CACRTSGRALETQYF. The CDR3 coding sequence is TGTGCCTGTCGGACTAGCGGGAGGGCCTTGGAGACCCAGTACTTC.

This clonotype was observed many times. The chain joins TRBV10-3 to TRBJ2-7; no reliable D call. The CDR3 covers 13 residues. The germline V gene encodes CDR1 ENHRY and CDR2 SYGVKD. The germline V and J ends were trimmed by 3 bases and 6 bases, with 12 bases remaining between them. Here the CDR3 reads CAISENGLSEQYF. Here the CDR3 DNA reads TGTGCCATCAGTGAAAATGGGTTGTCCGAGCAGTACTTC.

This clonotype was found many times. The rearrangement uses TRBV7-8 and TRBJ1-6; D is ambiguous. The CDR3 sequence is 16 residues long. V lost 5 bases, J lost 6 bases, and 17 bases lay in between. Germline V gene lookup returns CDR1 SGHVS and CDR2 FQNEAQ. The CDR3 loop reads CASSLGRLPANSPLHF. The CDR3 nucleotides are TGTGCCAGCAGCCTAGGGCGTCTCCCGGCTAATTCACCCCTCCACTTT.

In this sample, this clonotype turned up many times. V gene TRBV7-2 combines with J gene TRBJ1-3, with 7 bases aligning to TRBD1. The CDR3 spans 15 residues. Germline V CDR1 and CDR2: SGHTA, FQGNSA. V gave up 5 bases and J gave up 1 base; unmatched junction bases: 5. CDR3 protein: CASSQTTGSGNTIYF. Written as DNA, the CDR3 is TGTGCCAGCAGCCAAACGACAGGGTCTGGAAACACCATATATTTT.

This sequence joins TRBV7-3 and TRBJ2-7; TRBD2 aligns across 8 bases. The germline gives CDR1 SGHTA, CDR2 FQGTGA. V dropped 2 bases and J dropped 4; count of bases not matched to a gene: 4. The CDR3 is made up of 14 amino acids. The CDR3 loop is CASSLAAGAYEQYF. The CDR3 coding sequence is TGTGCCAGCAGCTTAGCAGCGGGAGCGTACGAGCAGTACTTC.

Notes on this clonotype: Possible read error: a much larger clone is one base away. The rearrangement joins TRBV4-2 to TRBJ1-2, with unresolved D. This CDR3 is 14 amino acids long. Per the germline V gene, CDR1 is LGHNA and CDR2 is YNFKEQ. CDR3 bases: TGTGCCAGCAGCCAAGTCGGCCAAGACTATGGCTACGCCTTC. This gives the protein CASSQVGQDYGYAF.

This clonotype was seen many times. The junction shows a germline mismatch at one end, possibly a read error. The chain employs TRBV12-3 or TRBV12-4 and TRBJ1-1; D uncertain. The CDR3 runs to 18 residues. The CDR3 region is CASSSTVIRAPSSTKAFF. The DNA for the CDR3 is TGTGCCAGCAGTTCCACGGTGATCCGGGCCCCCTCGAGCACTAAAGCTTTCTTT.

The V gene is TRBV2, the J gene TRBJ2-5, with 7 positions matching TRBD2. Trimming took 10 bases from V and 5 from J; bases not matched to a gene: 4. CDR1 and CDR2 from the germline V gene are SNHLY and FYNNEI. The CDR3 consists of 11 residues. DNA of the CDR3: TGTGCCAACGGACTAGATGAGACCCAGTACTTC. Residues: CANGLDETQYF.

The sample holds many counts of this clonotype. The rearrangement uses TRBV18 and TRBJ2-5; D is possibly TRBD2 (6 bases). V lost 5 bases to trimming and J lost 7 bases, with 20 bases between them. Germline loops: CDR1 KGHSH, CDR2 LQKENI. The CDR3 has 15 amino acids. DNA for the CDR3: TGTGCCAGCTCAGGAGGGGCAGCCACTGATGGGACCCAGTACTTC. This encodes CASSGGAATDGTQYF.

The table lists this clonotype with a few counts. The chain carries TRBV28 and TRBJ1-1; 8 positions agree with TRBD1. The length of the CDR3 is 15 residues. Germline assignment: CDR1 MDHEN and CDR2 SYDVKM. Germline trimming cut 6 bases from V and 3 bases from J; bases unmatched to any gene: 9. The CDR3 DNA reads TGTGCCAGCAGACCCCCGGGACAGGCCTACACTGAAGCTTTCTTT. This gives the protein CASRPPGQAYTEAFF.

At least ten counts were recorded for this clonotype. The chain carries TRBV2 and TRBJ2-2; a possible D gene is TRBD2 (5 bases). This CDR3 spans 14 amino acids. The ends were cut back, 5 bases at V and 6 bases at J, with 13 bases in the middle. Germline CDR1 reads SNHLY; CDR2 reads FYNNEI. The CDR3 nucleotides are TGTGCCAGCAGTATCCTAGCCAACCCCGGGGAGCTGTTTTTT. This translates into CASSILANPGELFF.

This clonotype was seen at least ten times. The rearrangement uses TRBV12-3 or TRBV12-4 and TRBJ1-2, with D possibly matching TRBD1 (6 bases). The V end lost 4 bases, the J end lost 4 bases, and 13 bases lay between the germline ends. There are 14 residues in the CDR3. The CDR3 nucleotides read TGTGCCAGCAGTTCCCTACAGGGAGGCTATGGCTACACCTTC. Amino acids: CASSSLQGGYGYTF.

This clonotype was counted ten times or more. The chain employs TRBV28 and TRBJ1-2; no clear D gene. Germline CDR1 MDHEN, CDR2 SYDVKM. V dropped 1 base and J dropped 5 bases, with 8 bases sitting between them. The CDR3 is made up of 13 amino acids. CDR3 DNA sequence: TGTGCCAGCAGTTTATTCCCCGGGTATGGCTACACCTTC. Encoded protein: CASSLFPGYGYTF.

This clonotype was seen repeatedly, ten times or more. Written as DNA, the CDR3 is TGCGCCAGCAGCTTGGAGGGTTCGCACGGAGAAGCTTTCTTT. This encodes CASSLEGSHGEAFF. The chain employs TRBV5-1 and TRBJ1-1; D unclear. Germline lookup yields CDR1 SGHRS and CDR2 YFSETQ. The CDR3 covers 14 residues. V lost 0 bases to trimming and J lost 8 bases, with 14 bases between them.

The sample holds many counts of this clonotype. This chain connects TRBV6-5 to TRBJ1-2; no clear D. Trimming left V 0 bases short and J 1 base short, with 12 bases between. CDR1 is MNHEY and CDR2 is SVGAGI in the germline V gene. The CDR3 has 16 residues. In DNA form, the CDR3 reads TGTGCCAGCAGTTACTCCAACAGAAACCTTAACTATGGCTACACCTTC. It encodes CASSYSNRNLNYGYTF.

This clonotype was found many times. The J gene is TRBJ1-5, the V gene TRBV6-1, with 7 bases that match TRBD1. The junction had 15 bases not matched to a gene; V was cut back by 4 bases and J by 0 bases. Germline loops: CDR1 MNHNS, CDR2 SASEGT. The CDR3 is 19 residues long. The CDR3 sequence: CASSGRIGTVSYSNQPQHF. Here the CDR3 DNA reads TGTGCCAGCAGTGGACGTATTGGGACAGTCTCATATAGCAATCAGCCCCAGCATTTT.